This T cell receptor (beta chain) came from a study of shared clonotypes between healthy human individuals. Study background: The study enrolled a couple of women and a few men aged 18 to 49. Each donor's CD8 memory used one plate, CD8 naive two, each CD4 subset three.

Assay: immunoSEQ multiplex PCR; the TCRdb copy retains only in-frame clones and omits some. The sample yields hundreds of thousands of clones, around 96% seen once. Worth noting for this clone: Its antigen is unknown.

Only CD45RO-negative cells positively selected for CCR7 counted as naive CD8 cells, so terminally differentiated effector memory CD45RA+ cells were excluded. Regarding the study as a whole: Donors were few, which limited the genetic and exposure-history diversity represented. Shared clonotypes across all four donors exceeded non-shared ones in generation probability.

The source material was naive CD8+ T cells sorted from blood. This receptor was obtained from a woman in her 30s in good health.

The CDR3 spells CASSQYELAGNYEQYF. The CDR3 bases are TGTGCCAGCAGCCAATATGAGCTAGCGGGGAACTACGAGCAGTACTTC. The chain has TRBV7-8 and TRBJ2-7, with 9 nucleotides matching TRBD2. This CDR3 comprises 16 residues. With 5 bases clipped from V and 3 bases from J, the junction kept 11 bases outside the gene matches. In germline, CDR1 is SGHVS, CDR2 FQNEAQ.